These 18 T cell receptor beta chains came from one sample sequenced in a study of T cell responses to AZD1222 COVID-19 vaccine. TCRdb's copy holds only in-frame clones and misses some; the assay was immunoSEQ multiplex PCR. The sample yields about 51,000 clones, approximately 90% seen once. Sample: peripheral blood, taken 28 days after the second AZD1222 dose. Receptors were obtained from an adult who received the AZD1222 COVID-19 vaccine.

CDR3 protein: CASSWGTNYEQYF. The CDR3 DNA is TGTGCCAGCAGCTGGGGGACCAACTACGAGCAGTACTTC. The chain is built from TRBV7-2 and TRBJ2-7; D may match TRBD1 or TRBD2 (5 bases each). V was trimmed by 4 bases and J by 3 bases, leaving 10 bases between them. This CDR3 contains 13 residues. Germline assignment: CDR1 SGHTA and CDR2 FQGNSA. The full variable domain, in which reference TRBV7-2 and TRBJ2-7 provide the parts outside the CDR3, is GAGVSQSPSNKVTEKGKDVELRCDPISGHTALYWYRQSLGQGLEFLIYFQGNSAPDKSGLPSDRFSAERTGGSVSTLTIQRTQQEDSAVYLCASSWGTNYEQYFGPGTRLTVT.

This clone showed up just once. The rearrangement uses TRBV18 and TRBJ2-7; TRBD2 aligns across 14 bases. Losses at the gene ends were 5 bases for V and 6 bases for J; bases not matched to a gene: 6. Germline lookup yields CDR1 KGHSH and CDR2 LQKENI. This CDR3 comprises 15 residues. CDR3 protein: CASSTGLAGDPEQYF. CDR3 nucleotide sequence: TGTGCCAGCTCAACGGGACTAGCGGGAGATCCCGAGCAGTACTTC.

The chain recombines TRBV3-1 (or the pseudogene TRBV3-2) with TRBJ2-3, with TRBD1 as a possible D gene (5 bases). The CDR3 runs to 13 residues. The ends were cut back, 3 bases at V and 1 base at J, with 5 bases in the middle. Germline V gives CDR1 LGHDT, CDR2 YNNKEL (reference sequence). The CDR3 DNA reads TGTGCCAGCAGCCACAGGGGCACAGATACGCAGTATTTT. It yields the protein CASSHRGTDTQYF.

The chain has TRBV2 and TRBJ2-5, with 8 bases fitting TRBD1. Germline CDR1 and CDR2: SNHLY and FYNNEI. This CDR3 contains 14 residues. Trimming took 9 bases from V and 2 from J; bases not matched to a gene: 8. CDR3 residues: CASFRTGLQETQYF. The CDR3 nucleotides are TGTGCCAGTTTTCGGACAGGGCTACAAGAGACCCAGTACTTC. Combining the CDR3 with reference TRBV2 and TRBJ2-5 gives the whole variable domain EPEVTQTPSHQVTQMGQEVILRCVPISNHLYFYWYRQILGQKVEFLVSFYNNEISEKSEIFDDQFSVERPDGSNFTLKIRSTKLEDSAMYFCASFRTGLQETQYFGPGTRLLVL.

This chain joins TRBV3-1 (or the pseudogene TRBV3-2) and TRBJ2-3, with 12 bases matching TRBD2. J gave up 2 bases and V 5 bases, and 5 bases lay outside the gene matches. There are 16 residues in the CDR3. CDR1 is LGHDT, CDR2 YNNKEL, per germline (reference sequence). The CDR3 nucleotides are TGTGCCAGCAGCAAATCTAGCGGGAGGGACACAGATACGCAGTATTTT. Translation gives CASSKSSGRDTDTQYF.

The CDR3 spells CASRRTSGYEQYF. CDR3 sequence (DNA): TGTGCCAGCAGGCGGACTAGTGGCTACGAGCAGTACTTC. This rearrangement joins TRBV2 to TRBJ2-7; 7 bases line up with TRBD2. This CDR3 region has 13 residues. Trimming at V came to 6 bases and at J to 3 bases, leaving 5 bases not matched to a gene. Germline V gives CDR1 SNHLY, CDR2 FYNNEI.

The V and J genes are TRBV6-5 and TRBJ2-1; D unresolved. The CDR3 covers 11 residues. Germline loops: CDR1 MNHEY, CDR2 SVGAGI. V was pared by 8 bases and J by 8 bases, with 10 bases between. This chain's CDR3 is CASGRWDEQFF. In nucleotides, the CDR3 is TGTGCCAGCGGACGCTGGGATGAGCAGTTCTTC.

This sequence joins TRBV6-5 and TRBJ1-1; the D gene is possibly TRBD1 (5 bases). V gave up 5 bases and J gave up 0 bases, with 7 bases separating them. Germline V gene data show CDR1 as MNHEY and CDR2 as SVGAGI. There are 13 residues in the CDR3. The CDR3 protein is CASSTTVNTEAFF. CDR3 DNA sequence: TGTGCCAGCAGTACGACAGTGAACACTGAAGCTTTCTTT.

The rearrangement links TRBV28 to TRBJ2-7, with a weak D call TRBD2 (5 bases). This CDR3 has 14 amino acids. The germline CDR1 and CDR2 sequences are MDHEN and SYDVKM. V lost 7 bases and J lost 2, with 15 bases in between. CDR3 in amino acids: CASTREGRTYEQYF. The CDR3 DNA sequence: TGTGCCAGCACCCGGGAAGGGCGGACCTACGAGCAGTACTTC.

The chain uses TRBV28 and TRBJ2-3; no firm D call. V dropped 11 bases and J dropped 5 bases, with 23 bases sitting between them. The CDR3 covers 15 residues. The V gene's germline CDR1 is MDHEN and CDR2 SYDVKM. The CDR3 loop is CAPQSRKTSGDTQYF. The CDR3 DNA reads TGTGCCCCCCAGTCGAGGAAAACCTCGGGAGATACGCAGTATTTT.

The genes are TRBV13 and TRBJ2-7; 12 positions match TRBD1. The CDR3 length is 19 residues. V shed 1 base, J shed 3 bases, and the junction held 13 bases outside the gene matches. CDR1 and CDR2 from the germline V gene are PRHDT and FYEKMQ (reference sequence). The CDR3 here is CASSLAPGTGGSGGYEQYF. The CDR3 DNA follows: TGTGCCAGCAGCTTAGCCCCTGGGACAGGGGGCTCCGGGGGCTACGAGCAGTACTTC.

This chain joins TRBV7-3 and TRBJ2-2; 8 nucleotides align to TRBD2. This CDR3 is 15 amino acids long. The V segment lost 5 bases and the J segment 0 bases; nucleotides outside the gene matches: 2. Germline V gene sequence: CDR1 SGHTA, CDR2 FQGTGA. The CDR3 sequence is CASSISGANTGELFF. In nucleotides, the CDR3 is TGTGCCAGCAGCATTAGCGGGGCGAACACCGGGGAGCTGTTTTTT.

For the CDR3, the DNA is TGCGCCAGCAGCTTGTTAGCTTCGGAGCAGTTCTTC. Its translation: CASSLLASEQFF. The chain links TRBV5-1 to TRBJ2-1, with unresolved D. The CDR3 sequence is 12 residues long. V was pared by 1 base and J by 10 bases, with 9 bases between. CDR1 and CDR2 from the germline V gene are SGHRS and YFSETQ. The variable domain in full, completed from reference TRBV5-1 and TRBJ2-1, reads KAGVTQTPRYLIKTRGQQVTLSCSPISGHRSVSWYQQTPGQGLQFLFEYFSETQRNKGNFPGRFSGRQFSNSRSEMNVSTLELGDSALYLCASSLLASEQFFGPGTRLTVL.

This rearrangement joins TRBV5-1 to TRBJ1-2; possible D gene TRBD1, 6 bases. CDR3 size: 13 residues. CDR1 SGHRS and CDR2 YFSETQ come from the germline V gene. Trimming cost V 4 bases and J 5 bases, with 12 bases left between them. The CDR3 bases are TGCGCCAGCAGCCAACAGGGAGGGTATGGCTACACCTTC. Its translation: CASSQQGGYGYTF.

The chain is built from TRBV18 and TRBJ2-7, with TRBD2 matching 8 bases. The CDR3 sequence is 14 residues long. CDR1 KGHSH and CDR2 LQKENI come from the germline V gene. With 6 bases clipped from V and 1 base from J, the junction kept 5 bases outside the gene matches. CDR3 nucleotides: TGTGCCAGCTCCGCAACTAGCGGTTCCTACGAGCAGTACTTC. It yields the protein CASSATSGSYEQYF.

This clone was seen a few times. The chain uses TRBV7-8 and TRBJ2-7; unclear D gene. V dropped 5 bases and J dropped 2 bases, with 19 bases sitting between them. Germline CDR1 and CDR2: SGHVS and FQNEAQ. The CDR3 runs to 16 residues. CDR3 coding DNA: TGTGCCAGCAGCAAGCCCCTTGTCCTTGTGACCTACGAGCAGTACTTC. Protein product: CASSKPLVLVTYEQYF.

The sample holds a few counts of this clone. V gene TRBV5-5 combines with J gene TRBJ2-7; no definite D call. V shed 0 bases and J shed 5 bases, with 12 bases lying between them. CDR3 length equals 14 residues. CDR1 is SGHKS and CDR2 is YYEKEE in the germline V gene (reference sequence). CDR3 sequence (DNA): TGTGCCAGCAGCTTGGAAACGATTTTGGACGAGCAGTACTTC. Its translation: CASSLETILDEQYF.

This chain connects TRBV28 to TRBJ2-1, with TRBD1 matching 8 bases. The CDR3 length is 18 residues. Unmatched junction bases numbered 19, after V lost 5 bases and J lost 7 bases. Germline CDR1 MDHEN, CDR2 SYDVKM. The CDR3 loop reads CASSELSWGQGARNEQFF. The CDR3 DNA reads TGTGCCAGCAGTGAACTCAGCTGGGGGCAGGGGGCGCGGAATGAGCAGTTCTTC.